A selection of T cell receptor beta chains follows, all from one sample in a study of T cells in Graves' hyperthyroidism and ophthalmopathy. One entry per CDR3 protein, called by TCRdb with MiXCR from the multiplex PCR reads. The table includes over 350,000 distinct CDR3 sequences, over 11% detected once. Sequencing input: blood. These receptors were taken from a man in his fifties or sixties with Graves' ophthalmopathy. Each CDR3 is given with its conserved first and last residue. D genes are given only for firm matches. Size tells how often a clone was seen (once, few, many) or the class of an expanded clone, and some rows leave it out.

DNA	CDR3	J	D	V	size
TGTGCCACCAGCTCATCCCGGGGGACCGGGGAGCTGTTTTTT	CATSSSRGTGELFF	TRBJ2-2	.	TRBV15	few
TGTGCCACCAGCACAAGGGGGAACACTGAAGCTTTCTTT	CATSTRGNTEAFF	TRBJ1-1	.	TRBV15	many
TGTGCCGGTACAGGTTTCTTTGGAGATACGCAGTATTTT	CAGTGFFGDTQYF	TRBJ2-3	.	TRBV6-1	.
TGCAGTGCTAGAGATTCCGGACTAGCGGGAGTAGAGCAGTTCTTC	CSARDSGLAGVEQFF	TRBJ2-1	TRBD2	TRBV20-1	many
TGCAGCGTTGAAATGGGGGGCACCGGGGAGCTGTTTTTT	CSVEMGGTGELFF	TRBJ2-2	.	TRBV29-1	.
TGCAGTGCTAAGGGCGGGAAGGATGAGCAGTTCTTC	CSAKGGKDEQFF	TRBJ2-1	.	TRBV20-1	many
TGCAGCGTTGGCTGGAACCCCTACGAGCAGTACTTC	CSVGWNPYEQYF	TRBJ2-7	.	TRBV29-1	many
TGCAGTGCTAGAGCCTACAAGGGGGGCTTCGACGAGCAGTACTTC	CSARAYKGGFDEQYF	TRBJ2-7	.	TRBV20-1	many
TGTGCCAGCAGTGAATCAAGAGGACTAGCGGGAGTTAATGAGCAGTTCTTC	CASSESRGLAGVNEQFF	TRBJ2-1	TRBD2	TRBV6-1	many
TGCGCCAGCAGCCAAGATAGGAGACTAGTATACGAGCAGTACTTC	CASSQDRRLVYEQYF	TRBJ2-7	.	TRBV4-1	.
TGTGCCAGCCGACGTTCCTACAGGGGGCAAACAGATACGCAGTATTTT	CASRRSYRGQTDTQYF	TRBJ2-3	TRBD1	TRBV2	many
TGTGCCAGCAGCTTAGCGGGGGGGCCGCCCCAGCATTTT	CASSLAGGPPQHF	TRBJ1-5	.	TRBV7-8	few
TGCGCCAGCAGCTCCCAGTCAGAGACCCAGTACTTC	CASSSQSETQYF	TRBJ2-5	.	TRBV4-1	many
TGTGCCAGCAGCTTATTAGGGGGCGACGCAGATACGCAGTATTTT	CASSLLGGDADTQYF	TRBJ2-3	TRBD1	TRBV7-9	many
TGTGCCAGCAGCTCCGGACAGATACAAAATTCACCCCTCCACTTT	CASSSGQIQNSPLHF	TRBJ1-6	.	TRBV28	many
TGTGCCAGCACACTAGCGGGAGTCAATGAGCAGTTCTTC	CASTLAGVNEQFF	TRBJ2-1	TRBD2	TRBV6-2/TRBV6-3	.
TGTGCCACCAGTGATTTAGGACTAGCGGGGAATGAGCAGTTCTTC	CATSDLGLAGNEQFF	TRBJ2-1	TRBD2	TRBV24-1	.
TGCGCCAGCAGCTTGATGGGTGGTAGCACAGATACGCAGTATTTT	CASSLMGGSTDTQYF	TRBJ2-3	.	TRBV5-1	many
TGCAGTGCTAGTACAGGGCGGACCACTGAAGCTTTCTTT	CSASTGRTTEAFF	TRBJ1-1	.	TRBV20-1	many
TGTGCCAGCAGCCAAGATAGCCAGGGTGGCTACACCTTC	CASSQDSQGGYTF	TRBJ1-2	.	TRBV4-2	.
TGCGCCAGCAGCCGCGACAGGGTCCAAGAGACCCAGTACTTC	CASSRDRVQETQYF	TRBJ2-5	TRBD1	TRBV5-1	.
TGTGCCAGCAGCCAAGGTGTGAGTAGCCCCGAGCAGTACTTC	CASSQGVSSPEQYF	TRBJ2-7	.	TRBV3-1	many
TGCGCCAGCAGCCAAGGCCCGGGACAGGGCTACGAGCAGTACTTC	CASSQGPGQGYEQYF	TRBJ2-7	TRBD1	TRBV4-1	many
TGTGCCAGCAGTTACTCTAGCGGGAACTCCTACGAGCAGTACTTC	CASSYSSGNSYEQYF	TRBJ2-7	TRBD2	TRBV6-5	few
TGCAGTGCTAGAGATCCTTTCCGGACTAGCGGGTTTGAAGATACGCAGTATTTT	CSARDPFRTSGFEDTQYF	TRBJ2-3	TRBD2	TRBV20-1	many
TGTGCCATCAGTCTCGCCGGGACAGGGGACACCGGGGAGCTGTTTTTT	CAISLAGTGDTGELFF	TRBJ2-2	TRBD1	TRBV10-3	few
TGCGCCAGCAGACGGGGGGACAATGAGCAGTTCTTC	CASRRGDNEQFF	TRBJ2-1	TRBD2	TRBV5-1	many
TGCAGTGCTAGAGGGGGGGCCTGGGACCTAGCCAAAAACATTCAGTACTTC	CSARGGAWDLAKNIQYF	TRBJ2-4	.	TRBV20-1	few
TGTGCCAGCAAACAGGAGGCTAATTCACCCCTCCACTTT	CASKQEANSPLHF	TRBJ1-6	.	TRBV2	many
TGTGCCAGCAGTGCGTTAGCGGGAGGGCCCTATCCTAGCACAGATACGCAGTATTTT	CASSALAGGPYPSTDTQYF	TRBJ2-3	TRBD2	TRBV6-1	few
TGTGCCAGCAGCCAAGAGCCAGGGCTCCCCTCCTTTGACAAGCAGTACTTC	CASSQEPGLPSFDKQYF	TRBJ2-7	.	TRBV3-1	.
TGTGCCAACAGTCTGGCTGAGGCCTTTCAATCGGAGCAGTACTTC	CANSLAEAFQSEQYF	TRBJ2-7	.	TRBV6-1	.
TGCGCCAGCAGCCGCAACCGGGACGCCCGCTCCTACGAGCAGTACTTC	CASSRNRDARSYEQYF	TRBJ2-7	.	TRBV4-1	.
TGTGCCAGCAGGACCTCGGGGCTACGTAGTGAGACCCAGTACTTC	CASRTSGLRSETQYF	TRBJ2-5	.	TRBV12-3/TRBV12-4	many
TGTGCCAGCAGTCCGAGCGGGAGTCTTGAGGAGACCCAGTACTTC	CASSPSGSLEETQYF	TRBJ2-5	TRBD2	TRBV9	.
TGTGCCAGCAGCCAACAGAGGGACTATGGCTACACCTTC	CASSQQRDYGYTF	TRBJ1-2	.	TRBV13	once
TGTGCCAGCAGTGAAGGTTACCCTCCATACGAGCAGTACTTC	CASSEGYPPYEQYF	TRBJ2-7	.	TRBV6-1	many
TGTGCCACCTCTAAGGGGGTATCCGAAGCTTTCTTT	CATSKGVSEAFF	TRBJ1-1	.	TRBV24-1	.
TGTGCCAGCAGCAGACCGGGACAGGGGAAAACTGAAGCTTTCTTT	CASSRPGQGKTEAFF	TRBJ1-1	TRBD1	TRBV2	once
TGTGCCAGCAGTTTCCCGAGAAGCTATGGCTACACCTTC	CASSFPRSYGYTF	TRBJ1-2	.	TRBV6-7	once
TGCGCCAGCAGCCAAGCCCCGGGACCTTCCTACGAGCAGTACTTC	CASSQAPGPSYEQYF	TRBJ2-7	.	TRBV4-1	few
TGCAGTGCTAGAGAGTACAGTTTGAACACTGAAGCTTTCTTT	CSAREYSLNTEAFF	TRBJ1-1	.	TRBV20-1	many
TGTGCCAGCAGTTTGGGGAGCGTCGGGACTAGCGTCTACGAGCAGCACTTC	CASSLGSVGTSVYEQHF	TRBJ2-7	TRBD2	TRBV28	.
TGTGCCACCAGTGATACACCGGGACTAGCGGGAGATTTGGAGACCCAGTACTTC	CATSDTPGLAGDLETQYF	TRBJ2-5	TRBD2	TRBV24-1	many
TGTGCCAGCAGTGAAGCGCCCACCCCCCAGCATTTT	CASSEAPTPQHF	TRBJ1-5	.	TRBV6-1	.
TGTGCCGGTAGCAGGGACAGTATATCGGGGGCCAACGTCCTGACTTTC	CAGSRDSISGANVLTF	TRBJ2-6	TRBD1	TRBV19	.
TGCAGCGTTGAAGGAGTGTCTGGCCCCTACACAGATACGCAGTATTTT	CSVEGVSGPYTDTQYF	TRBJ2-3	.	TRBV29-1	few
TGCAGTGCTAGAGACACAGGGGGCGAGTACTTC	CSARDTGGEYF	TRBJ2-5	TRBD1	TRBV20-1	many
TGTGCCACCAGTGACAGTCCGGGACTAGCGAAATCAATACCGTGGGAGACCCAGTACTTC	CATSDSPGLAKSIPWETQYF	TRBJ2-5	TRBD2	TRBV24-1	many
TGTGCCAGCAGGAACCAGCTGAACACTGAAGCTTTCTTT	CASRNQLNTEAFF	TRBJ1-1	.	TRBV28	.
TGCAGCGTCCATTACCGGGAGGCGCCCTACGAGCAGTACTTC	CSVHYREAPYEQYF	TRBJ2-7	TRBD2	TRBV29-1	.
TGTGCCAGCAGTGCCGCGGGACAGGGAACCAATGAGCAGTTCTTC	CASSAAGQGTNEQFF	TRBJ2-1	TRBD1	TRBV25-1	.
TGCGCCAGCAGTGATCAGGGGAGGGCGAACACCGGGGAGCTGTTTTTT	CASSDQGRANTGELFF	TRBJ2-2	.	TRBV10-1	many
TGTGCCACCACCCAGGGGGCAGAGACTGAAGCTTTCTTT	CATTQGAETEAFF	TRBJ1-1	TRBD1	TRBV10-3	few
TGTGCCAGCAGTGAGGCGGGCAGAACTAGCGATCAGCCCCAGCATTTT	CASSEAGRTSDQPQHF	TRBJ1-5	.	TRBV25-1	.
TGCAGCGTTGGAATACCCTTGGGCGCACCCGGGGAGCTGTTTTTT	CSVGIPLGAPGELFF	TRBJ2-2	.	TRBV29-1	many
TGTGCCAGCCGAGTTACCGGGCCCTACGAGCAGTACTTC	CASRVTGPYEQYF	TRBJ2-7	.	TRBV2	many